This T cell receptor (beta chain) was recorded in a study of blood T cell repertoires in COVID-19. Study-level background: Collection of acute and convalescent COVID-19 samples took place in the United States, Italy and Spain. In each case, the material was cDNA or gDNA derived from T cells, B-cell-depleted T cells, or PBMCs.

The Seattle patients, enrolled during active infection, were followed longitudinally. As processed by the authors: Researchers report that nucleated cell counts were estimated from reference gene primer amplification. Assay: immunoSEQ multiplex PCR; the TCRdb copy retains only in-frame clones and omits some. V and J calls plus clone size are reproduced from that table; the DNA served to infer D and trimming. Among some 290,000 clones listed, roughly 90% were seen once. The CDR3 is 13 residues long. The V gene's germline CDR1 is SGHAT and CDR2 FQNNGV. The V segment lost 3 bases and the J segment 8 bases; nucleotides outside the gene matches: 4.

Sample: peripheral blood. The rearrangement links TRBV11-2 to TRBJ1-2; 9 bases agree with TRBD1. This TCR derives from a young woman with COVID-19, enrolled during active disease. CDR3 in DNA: TGTGCCAGCAGCTTTACAGGGGGCAGGGGCTACACCTTC. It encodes CASSFTGGRGYTF.